Following are 28 T cell receptor beta chains from one sample sequenced in a study of metastatic and nonmetastatic thyroid tumors. All patients were untreated before thyroid surgery. TCRdb re-called the PCR reads with MiXCR. The table has roughly 93,000 clones, roughly an eighth seen once. The sequenced sample was blood. The origin of the receptors is a female donor with papillary thyroid cancer or a benign thyroid nodule (not recorded which). Some clones in this sample may be carry-over from other donors' samples.

This clone came up many times. The chain is built from TRBV5-5 and TRBJ1-1; D is unresolved. This CDR3 is 13 amino acids long. Germline V gene data show CDR1 as SGHKS and CDR2 as YYEKEE (reference sequence). V was clipped by 2 bases and J by 1 base, with 6 bases between them. As DNA, the CDR3 is TGTGCCAGCAGCTTAGGCGGGAACACTGAAGCTTTCTTT. This sequence encodes CASSLGGNTEAFF.

This clone was found a few times. V usage is TRBV7-9 and J usage is TRBJ2-5; maybe TRBD1 (6 bases). Trimming cost V 1 base and J 4 bases, with 10 bases left between them. Germline V gene sequence: CDR1 SEHNR, CDR2 FQNEAQ (reference sequence). The CDR3 sequence is 14 residues long. CDR3 sequence (DNA): TGTGCCAGCAGCTTAGAGTCCAGGGGAGAGACCCAGTACTTC. This gives the protein CASSLESRGETQYF.

This clone has a count of ten or more. This chain links TRBV28 with TRBJ1-4; TRBD1 matches at 10 bases. The CDR3 has 15 amino acids. Germline trimming cut 1 base from V and 8 bases from J; bases unmatched to any gene: 4. CDR1 is MDHEN, CDR2 SYDVKM, per germline. CDR3 DNA: TGTGCCAGCAGTTTATTCCGGACAGGGGGGGAAAAACTGTTTTTT. Its translation is CASSLFRTGGEKLFF.

On this clone: Given a much more abundant clone one base away, this may be a read error. This CDR3 reads CTSSPSGADTQYF. DNA for the CDR3: TGTACCAGCAGTCCCTCTGGCGCTGATACGCAGTATTTT. The chain is built from TRBV27 and TRBJ2-3; no firm D call. The CDR3 length is 13 residues. Germline CDR1 reads MNHEY; CDR2 reads SMNVEV (reference sequence).

The sample holds many counts of this clone. This rearrangement joins TRBV18 to TRBJ2-2; no clear D gene. Germline V gives CDR1 KGHSH, CDR2 LQKENI. The CDR3 extends over 12 amino acids. V shed 3 bases and J shed 6 bases, with 5 bases lying between them. For the CDR3, the DNA is TGTGCCAGCTCACCCGACGCCGGGGAGCTGTTTTTT. Translation gives CASSPDAGELFF. The variable domain in full, completed from reference TRBV18 and TRBJ2-2, reads NAGVMQNPRHLVRRRGQEARLRCSPMKGHSHVYWYRQLPEEGLKFMVYLQKENIIDESGMPKERFSAEFPKEGPSILRIQQVVRGDSAAYFCASSPDAGELFFGEGSRLTVL.

There are many counts of this clone. V is TRBV5-1 and J is TRBJ2-5; unclear D gene. Per germline, CDR1 SGHRS and CDR2 YFSETQ. Trimming removed 6 bases at V and 0 bases at J, with 6 bases between. The CDR3 contains 12 residues. The CDR3 DNA sequence: TGCGCCAGCAACCCTAACCAAGAGACCCAGTACTTC. This gives the protein CASNPNQETQYF.

The sample holds many counts of this clone. This chain joins TRBV28 and TRBJ2-7; 7 positions match TRBD2. The V gene end was trimmed by 3 bases and the J gene end by 2 bases; junction bases not matched to a gene: 1. Germline CDR1 reads MDHEN; CDR2 reads SYDVKM. The CDR3 runs to 13 residues. CDR3 nucleotides: TGTGCCAGCAGTTTGGCGGGAGCCTACGAGCAGTACTTC. It yields the protein CASSLAGAYEQYF.

This clone was seen repeatedly, ten times or more. The V and J genes are TRBV10-3 and TRBJ2-7; the match to TRBD1 covers 9 bases. The CDR3 runs 12 residues. Per germline, CDR1 ENHRY and CDR2 SYGVKD. Unmatched junction bases numbered 3, after V lost 10 bases and J lost 2 bases. The CDR3 DNA sequence: TGTGCCAGTGGGACAGGGACCTACGAGCAGTACTTC. As protein: CASGTGTYEQYF.

The CDR3 region is CSVGLLAPADLLYEQYF. The CDR3 DNA follows: TGCAGCGTTGGATTGTTGGCCCCGGCGGATCTCTTATACGAGCAGTACTTC. The gene calls are TRBV29-1 and TRBJ2-7; the D is unclear. V lost 4 bases to trimming and J lost 4 bases, with 26 bases between them. Germline CDR1 SQVTM, CDR2 ANQGSEA. The CDR3 contains 17 residues.

This clone appeared many times. This chain joins TRBV20-1 and TRBJ2-7, with D possibly matching TRBD1 (6 bases). Trimming took 5 bases from V and 3 from J, leaving 14 bases between them. The CDR3 extends over 13 amino acids. Germline loops: CDR1 DFQATT, CDR2 SNEGSKA (reference sequence). In nucleotides, the CDR3 is TGCAGTGCTGGGGGACACCTAGGCTACGAGCAGTACTTC. It encodes CSAGGHLGYEQYF.

This clone was recorded at least ten times. This sequence joins TRBV6-2 or TRBV6-3 and TRBJ2-7; 8 bases line up with TRBD1. This CDR3 spans 15 amino acids. Germline assignment: CDR1 MNHEY and CDR2 SVGEGT. J gave up 2 bases and V 6 bases, and 9 bases lay outside the gene matches. As DNA, the CDR3 is TGTGCCAGCAGAGACCCCGGGACAGGTCCCTACGAGCAGTACTTC. This encodes CASRDPGTGPYEQYF.

There are many counts of this clone. V gene TRBV11-2 combines with J gene TRBJ1-1; TRBD1 might be the D (5 bases). V was trimmed by 5 bases and J by 0 bases, leaving 13 bases between them. The germline gives CDR1 SGHAT, CDR2 FQNNGV. This CDR3 has 15 residues. DNA of the CDR3: TGTGCCAGCAGCACGATGAGAGGGGTGAACACTGAAGCTTTCTTT. Translated: CASSTMRGVNTEAFF. Based on the CDR3 plus reference TRBV11-2 and TRBJ1-1, the full variable domain is EAGVAQSPRYKIIEKRQSVAFWCNPISGHATLYWYQQILGQGPKLLIQFQNNGVVDDSQLPKDRFSAERLKGVDSTLKIQPAKLEDSAVYLCASSTMRGVNTEAFFGQGTRLTVV.

This clone was detected ten times or more. The chain combines TRBV19 with TRBJ2-5; D gene ambiguous. Trimming cost V 1 base and J 3 bases, with 6 bases left between them. Germline CDR1 is LNHDA and CDR2 is SQIVND (reference sequence). The CDR3 runs to 13 residues. CDR3 nucleotide sequence: TGTGCCAGTAGTATAGTAGGCGAAGAGACCCAGTACTTC. Encoded protein: CASSIVGEETQYF.

The chain has TRBV2 and TRBJ1-2; possibly TRBD1 for D (5 bases). The germline V gene has CDR1 SNHLY and CDR2 FYNNEI. The CDR3 has 14 residues. Trimming shortened V by 5 bases and J by 5 bases, and 15 bases separated the two germline ends. CDR3 amino acids: CASSRGAADYGYTF. The DNA for the CDR3 is TGTGCCAGCAGTCGCGGGGCGGCGGATTATGGCTACACCTTC.

The chain carries TRBV4-2 and TRBJ2-7; D is possibly TRBD2 (6 bases). CDR1 and CDR2 (germline): LGHNA, YNFKEQ. The CDR3 contains 15 residues. The ends were cut back, 0 bases at V and 3 bases at J, with 12 bases in the middle. CDR3 sequence: CASSQDGGMVYEQYF. The DNA for the CDR3 is TGTGCCAGCAGCCAAGATGGGGGGATGGTCTACGAGCAGTACTTC.

This clone was observed at least ten times. This chain links TRBV19 with TRBJ2-1, with a weak D call TRBD2 (6 bases). Germline-derived CDR1 and CDR2 are LNHDA and SQIVND (reference sequence). The germline V and J ends were trimmed by 2 bases and 8 bases, with 13 bases remaining between them. This CDR3 is 14 amino acids long. The CDR3 sequence: CASSINRASDEQFF. CDR3 in DNA: TGTGCCAGTAGTATAAATAGGGCTAGCGATGAGCAGTTCTTC. Variable domain in full (rest from reference TRBV19 and TRBJ2-1): DGGITQSPKYLFRKEGQNVTLSCEQNLNHDAMYWYRQDPGQGLRLIYYSQIVNDFQKGDIAEGYSVSREKKESFPLTVTSAQKNPTAFYLCASSINRASDEQFFGPGTRLTVL.

This clone was recorded at least ten times. The J gene is TRBJ2-2, the V gene TRBV5-1; 8 bases agree with TRBD2. CDR1 SGHRS and CDR2 YFSETQ come from the germline V gene. Trimming removed 4 bases from V and 7 bases from J; junction bases left unmatched: 3. The CDR3 is 13 residues long. The CDR3 here is CASSPSGYGELFF. CDR3 in DNA: TGCGCCAGCAGCCCTAGCGGGTACGGGGAGCTGTTTTTT.

In this sample, this clone turned up many times. The gene calls are TRBV11-2 and TRBJ2-1; D unresolved. Germline V CDR1 and CDR2: SGHAT, FQNNGV. V was pared by 1 base and J by 6 bases, with 16 bases between. This CDR3 spans 16 amino acids. This chain's CDR3 is CASSLVWSLGRNEQFF. Here the CDR3 DNA reads TGTGCCAGCAGCTTAGTTTGGTCTCTAGGACGCAATGAGCAGTTCTTC.

A single count supports this clone. This may be a read error: a much more frequent sequence differs by one nucleotide. The chain uses TRBV7-9 and TRBJ1-4, with D possibly matching TRBD1 (5 bases). Between the trimmed V and J ends, which lost 1 base and 8 bases, there was a span of 14 bases. The CDR3 length is 15 residues. Germline lookup yields CDR1 SEHNR and CDR2 FQNEAQ (reference sequence). Written as DNA, the CDR3 is TGTGCCAGCAGCTTAGATGTGACAGCTTCGGAAAAACTGTTTTTT. Encoded protein: CASSLDVTASEKLFF.

This clone was observed at least ten times. The genes are TRBV5-1 and TRBJ1-1, with D perhaps TRBD1 (6 bases). The ends were cut back, 5 bases at V and 5 bases at J, with 16 bases in the middle. There are 14 residues in the CDR3. CDR1 and CDR2 from the germline V gene are SGHRS and YFSETQ. The DNA for the CDR3 is TGCGCCAGCAGTTCACAGGGAGGTGGGACTGAAGCTTTCTTT. The encoded protein is CASSSQGGGTEAFF.

In this sample, this clone turned up many times. V usage is TRBV6-1 and J usage is TRBJ1-1; D gene unclear. The CDR3 contains 16 residues. Deletions cut 7 bases from V and 0 bases from J, with 18 bases between. Germline CDR1 MNHNS, CDR2 SASEGT. CDR3 sequence reads: CASKLYGEAVNTEAFF. The CDR3 region has the DNA TGTGCCAGCAAACTATACGGTGAGGCGGTGAACACTGAAGCTTTCTTT.

Worth noting for this clone: A single base separates this from a much larger clone, so it may be a read error. The chain uses TRBV5-6 and TRBJ2-7, with a tentative D call TRBD1 (6 bases). V lost 6 bases and J 0 bases, leaving 10 bases between the germline ends. Germline V gives CDR1 SGHDT, CDR2 YYEEEE. The CDR3 contains 13 residues. The CDR3 sequence is CASNSGHSYEQYF. The CDR3 nucleotides read TGTGCCAGCAACTCGGGACACTCCTACGAGCAGTACTTC.

This clone has ten or more counts. The chain has TRBV18 and TRBJ2-5; D is unresolved. The CDR3 length is 11 residues. CDR1 is KGHSH and CDR2 is LQKENI in the germline V gene. Trimming took off 5 bases at V and 1 base at J, with 2 bases between the two ends. CDR3 sequence (DNA): TGTGCCAGCTCATTCCAAGAGACCCAGTACTTC. It codes for CASSFQETQYF.

This clone was counted many times. The chain recombines TRBV28 with TRBJ2-1; perhaps TRBD1 as D (6 bases). Germline lookup yields CDR1 MDHEN and CDR2 SYDVKM. The CDR3 extends over 15 amino acids. The chain's CDR3 is CATWTVLSSYNEQFF. In DNA form, the CDR3 reads TGTGCTACCTGGACAGTCTTGAGCTCCTACAATGAGCAGTTCTTC.

This clone was detected ten times or more. The chain links TRBV28 to TRBJ1-1; tentative D call: TRBD1 (6 bases). Trimming cost V 6 bases and J 2 bases, with 19 bases left between them. The CDR3 has 16 amino acids. Germline values: CDR1 MDHEN, CDR2 SYDVKM. The CDR3 protein is CASSPTGRGSNTEAFF. The CDR3 region has the DNA TGTGCCAGCAGCCCCACCGGCAGGGGATCTAACACTGAAGCTTTCTTT.

There are many counts of this clone. The chain combines TRBV5-5 with TRBJ1-2; 7 bases fit TRBD1. This CDR3 has 14 residues. The V gene's germline CDR1 is SGHKS and CDR2 YYEKEE (reference sequence). The V segment lost 2 bases and the J segment 2 bases; nucleotides outside the gene matches: 3. DNA of the CDR3: TGTGCCAGCAGCTTCGTACAGGGGAACTATGGCTACACCTTC. It is translated as CASSFVQGNYGYTF.

This clone was found many times. The rearrangement links TRBV6-5 to TRBJ1-2; D is perhaps TRBD1 (5 bases). Germline V gene data show CDR1 as MNHEY and CDR2 as SVGAGI. This CDR3 spans 16 amino acids. Trimming cost V 3 bases and J 1 base, with 15 bases left between them. The CDR3 reads CASSYGQAGHNYGYTF. CDR3 nucleotides: TGTGCCAGCAGTTATGGTCAGGCAGGACATAACTATGGCTACACCTTC.

This clone was counted at least ten times. The chain carries TRBV4-2 and TRBJ1-3, with TRBD1 identical over 7 bases. Germline values: CDR1 LGHNA, CDR2 YNFKEQ. V lost 1 base and J lost 2; bases outside the gene matches: 5. This CDR3 region has 16 residues. This chain's CDR3 is CASSQARTGAGNTIYF. The CDR3 bases are TGTGCCAGCAGCCAAGCGCGGACAGGAGCTGGAAACACCATATATTTT.